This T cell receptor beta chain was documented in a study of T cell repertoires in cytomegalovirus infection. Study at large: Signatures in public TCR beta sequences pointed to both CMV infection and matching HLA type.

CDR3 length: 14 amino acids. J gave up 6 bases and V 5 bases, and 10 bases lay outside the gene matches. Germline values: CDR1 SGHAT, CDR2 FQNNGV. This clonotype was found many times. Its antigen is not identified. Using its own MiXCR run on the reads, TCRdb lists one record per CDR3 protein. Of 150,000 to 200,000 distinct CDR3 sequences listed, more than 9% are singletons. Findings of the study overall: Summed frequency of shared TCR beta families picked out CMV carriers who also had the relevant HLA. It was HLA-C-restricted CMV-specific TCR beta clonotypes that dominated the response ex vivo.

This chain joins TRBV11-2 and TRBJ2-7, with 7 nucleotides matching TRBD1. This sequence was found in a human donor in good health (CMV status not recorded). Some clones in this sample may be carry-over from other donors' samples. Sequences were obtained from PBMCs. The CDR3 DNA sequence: TGTGCCAGCAGCCCGTCAACAGGGGCCCGCGAGCAGTACTTC. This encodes CASSPSTGAREQYF.